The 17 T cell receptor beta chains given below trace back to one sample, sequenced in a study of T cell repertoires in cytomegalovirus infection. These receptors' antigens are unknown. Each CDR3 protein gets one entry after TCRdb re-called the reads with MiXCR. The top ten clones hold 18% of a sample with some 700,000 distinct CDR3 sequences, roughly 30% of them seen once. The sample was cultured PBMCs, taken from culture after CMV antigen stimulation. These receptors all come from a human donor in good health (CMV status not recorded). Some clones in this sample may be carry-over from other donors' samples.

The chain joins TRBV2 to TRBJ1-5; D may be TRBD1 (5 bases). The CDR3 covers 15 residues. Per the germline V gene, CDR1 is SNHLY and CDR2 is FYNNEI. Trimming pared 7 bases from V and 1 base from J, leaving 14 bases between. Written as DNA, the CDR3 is TGTGCCAGCATGATAGACGGGGGGAGCAATCAGCCCCAGCATTTT. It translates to CASMIDGGSNQPQHF.

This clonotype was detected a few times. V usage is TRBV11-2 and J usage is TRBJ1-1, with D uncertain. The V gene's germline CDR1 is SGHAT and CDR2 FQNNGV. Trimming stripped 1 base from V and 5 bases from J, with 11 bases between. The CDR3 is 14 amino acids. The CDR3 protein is CASSLVPGRTEAFF. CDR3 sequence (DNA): TGTGCCAGCAGCTTAGTTCCGGGGAGGACTGAAGCTTTCTTT.

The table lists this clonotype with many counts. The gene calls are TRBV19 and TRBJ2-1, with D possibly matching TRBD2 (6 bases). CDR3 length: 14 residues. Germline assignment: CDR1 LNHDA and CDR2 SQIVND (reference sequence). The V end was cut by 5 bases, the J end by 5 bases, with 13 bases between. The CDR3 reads CASSPRGSNNEQFF. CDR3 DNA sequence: TGTGCCAGTAGTCCGCGGGGTTCAAACAATGAGCAGTTCTTC.

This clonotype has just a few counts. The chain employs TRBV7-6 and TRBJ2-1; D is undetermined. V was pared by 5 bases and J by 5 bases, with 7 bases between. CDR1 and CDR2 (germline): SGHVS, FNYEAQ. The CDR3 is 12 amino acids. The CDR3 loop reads CASSPQDNEQFF. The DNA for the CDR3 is TGTGCCAGCAGCCCCCAAGACAATGAGCAGTTCTTC.

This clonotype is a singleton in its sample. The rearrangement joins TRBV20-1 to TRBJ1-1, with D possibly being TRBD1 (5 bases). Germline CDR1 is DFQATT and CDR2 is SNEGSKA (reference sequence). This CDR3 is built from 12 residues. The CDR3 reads CSAQEGNTEAFF. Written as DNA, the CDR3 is TGCAGCGCACAGGAGGGTAACACTGAAGCTTTCTTT.

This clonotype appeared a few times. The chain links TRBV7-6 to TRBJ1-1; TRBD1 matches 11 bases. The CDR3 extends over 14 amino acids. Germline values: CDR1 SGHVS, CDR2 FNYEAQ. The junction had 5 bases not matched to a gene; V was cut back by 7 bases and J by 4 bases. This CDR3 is CASTLGTGGTEAFF. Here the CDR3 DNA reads TGTGCCAGCACCCTGGGGACAGGGGGCACTGAAGCTTTCTTT.

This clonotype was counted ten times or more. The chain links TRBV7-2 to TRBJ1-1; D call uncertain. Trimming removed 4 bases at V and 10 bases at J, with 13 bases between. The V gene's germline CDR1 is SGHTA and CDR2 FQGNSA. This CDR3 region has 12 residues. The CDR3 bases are TGTGCCAGCAGCTCTACCACCAAGAGAGCTTTCTTT. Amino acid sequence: CASSSTTKRAFF.

The CDR3 protein is CASSALAGGPWDEQFF. CDR3 DNA: TGTGCCAGCAGCGCCCTGGCGGGAGGACCTTGGGATGAGCAGTTCTTC. The chain has TRBV5-6 and TRBJ2-1; 8 bases agree with TRBD2. CDR3 length: 16 amino acids. Germline V lookup: CDR1 SGHDT, CDR2 YYEEEE. Trimming at V came to 4 bases and at J to 8 bases, leaving 14 bases not matched to a gene.

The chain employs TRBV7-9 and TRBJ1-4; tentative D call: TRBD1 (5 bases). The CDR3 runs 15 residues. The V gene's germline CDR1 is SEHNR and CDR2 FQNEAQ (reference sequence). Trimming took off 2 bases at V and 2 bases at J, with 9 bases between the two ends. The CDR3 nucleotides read TGTGCCAGCAGCTTAACCGGGGGTACTAATGAAAAACTGTTTTTT. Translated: CASSLTGGTNEKLFF.

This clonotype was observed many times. In nucleotides, the CDR3 is TGTGCCAGCAGCTTGCTAGCGTCAAGCACAGATACGCAGTATTTT. Its translation: CASSLLASSTDTQYF. The chain recombines TRBV7-2 with TRBJ2-3; tentatively, D is TRBD2 (6 bases). The germline V gene has CDR1 SGHTA and CDR2 FQGNSA. The CDR3 loop spans 15 amino acids. V was pared by 3 bases and J by 0 bases, with 10 bases between.

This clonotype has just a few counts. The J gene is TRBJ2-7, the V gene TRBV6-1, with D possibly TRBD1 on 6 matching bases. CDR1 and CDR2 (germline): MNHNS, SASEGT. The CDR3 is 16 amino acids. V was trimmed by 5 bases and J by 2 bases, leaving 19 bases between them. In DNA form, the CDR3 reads TGTGCCAGCAGTCCCTCGGAACAGGGTGGAACCTACGAGCAGTACTTC. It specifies CASSPSEQGGTYEQYF.

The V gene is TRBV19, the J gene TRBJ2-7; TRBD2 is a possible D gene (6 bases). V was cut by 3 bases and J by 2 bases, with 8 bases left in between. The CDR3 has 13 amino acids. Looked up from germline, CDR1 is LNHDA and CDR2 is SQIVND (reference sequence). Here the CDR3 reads CASSMGLPYEQYF. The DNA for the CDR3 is TGTGCCAGTAGTATGGGACTTCCCTACGAGCAGTACTTC.

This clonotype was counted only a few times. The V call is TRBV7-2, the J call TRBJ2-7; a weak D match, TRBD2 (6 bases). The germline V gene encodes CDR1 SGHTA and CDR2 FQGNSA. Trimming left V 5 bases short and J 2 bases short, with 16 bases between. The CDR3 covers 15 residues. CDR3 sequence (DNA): TGTGCCAGCAGCCCCCGGGCTAGCGCCGCCTACGAGCAGTACTTC. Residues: CASSPRASAAYEQYF.

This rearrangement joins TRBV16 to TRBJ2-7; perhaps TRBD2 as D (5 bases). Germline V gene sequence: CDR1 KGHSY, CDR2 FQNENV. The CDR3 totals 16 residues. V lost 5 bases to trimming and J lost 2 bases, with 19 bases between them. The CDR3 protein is CASSRVAGMGAYEQYF. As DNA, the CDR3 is TGTGCCAGCAGCAGGGTTGCAGGAATGGGAGCCTACGAGCAGTACTTC.

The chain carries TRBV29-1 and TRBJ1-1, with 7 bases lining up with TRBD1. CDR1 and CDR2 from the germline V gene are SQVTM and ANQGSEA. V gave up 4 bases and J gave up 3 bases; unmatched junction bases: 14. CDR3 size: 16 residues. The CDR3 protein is CSVGGGTGVMDTEAFF. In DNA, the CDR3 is TGCAGCGTTGGGGGTGGCACAGGGGTGATGGACACTGAAGCTTTCTTT. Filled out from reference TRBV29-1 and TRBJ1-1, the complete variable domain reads SAVISQKPSRDICQRGTSLTIQCQVDSQVTMMFWYRQQPGQSLTLIATANQGSEATYESGFVIDKFPISRPNLTFSTLTVSNMSPEDSSIYLCSVGGGTGVMDTEAFFGQGTRLTVV.

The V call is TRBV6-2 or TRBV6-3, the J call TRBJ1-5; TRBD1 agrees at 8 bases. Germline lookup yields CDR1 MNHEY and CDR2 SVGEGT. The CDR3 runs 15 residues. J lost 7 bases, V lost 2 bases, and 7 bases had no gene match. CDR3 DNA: TGTGCCAGCAGTTACCGGGACAGGCACGGCCAGCCCCAGCATTTT. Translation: CASSYRDRHGQPQHF.

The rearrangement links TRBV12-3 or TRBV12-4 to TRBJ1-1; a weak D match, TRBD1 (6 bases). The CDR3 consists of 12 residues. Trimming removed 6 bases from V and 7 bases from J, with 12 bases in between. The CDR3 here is CASRLGQFEAFF. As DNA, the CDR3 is TGTGCCAGCAGACTTGGACAGTTTGAAGCTTTCTTT.